A selection of T cell receptor beta chains follows, all from one sample in a study of T cell responses to AZD1222 COVID-19 vaccine. TCRdb's copy holds only in-frame clones and misses some; the assay was immunoSEQ multiplex PCR. The table has 40,000 to 55,000 clones, roughly 90% seen once; the top ten hold 1% to 1.3%. This specimen was peripheral blood, taken 28 days after the second AZD1222 dose. These TCRs come from an adult who received the AZD1222 COVID-19 vaccine. The CDR3 runs from the conserved cysteine through the conserved F or W. The D gene is left open where the match is weak. Size is stated for part of the rows, as once, few or many counts, or as a class when the clone is expanded.

>TRBJ1-1|11|-|TRBV29-1|-
CSVSLNTEAFF
TGCAGCGTCTCACTGAACACTGAAGCTTTCTTT
>TRBJ2-7|17|-|TRBV19|TRBD1
CASSMRGGPPTSYEQYF
TGTGCCAGTAGTATGAGAGGGGGCCCACCCACCTCCTACGAGCAGTACTTC
>TRBJ1-3|18|few|TRBV5-5|TRBD1
CASSRIGQARGSGNTIYF
TGTGCCAGCAGCCGGATTGGACAGGCGCGAGGATCTGGAAACACCATATATTTT
>TRBJ2-1|18|-|TRBV4-2|TRBD2
CASSQVLAGGFSYNEQFF
TGTGCCAGCAGCCAAGTGCTAGCGGGAGGCTTCTCCTACAATGAGCAGTTCTTC
>TRBJ2-5|18|-|TRBV11-2|-
CASRPSGGDRLLQETQYF
TGTGCCAGCAGGCCATCTGGGGGGGACAGACTCCTACAAGAGACCCAGTACTTC
>TRBJ2-7|14|-|TRBV6-6|-
CASRISGVQYEQYF
TGTGCCAGCAGGATATCCGGGGTTCAGTACGAGCAGTACTTC
>TRBJ1-2|10|-|TRBV29-1|-
CSVEFYGYTF
TGCAGCGTCGAGTTCTATGGCTACACCTTC
>TRBJ1-5|14|-|TRBV7-2|-
CASSSSGANQPQHF
TGTGCCAGCAGCTCATCCGGGGCCAATCAGCCCCAGCATTTT
>TRBJ2-3|15|-|TRBV7-9|TRBD2
CASSQTSGSTDTQYF
TGTGCCAGCAGCCAGACTAGCGGAAGCACAGATACGCAGTATTTT
>TRBJ1-6|15|-|TRBV5-5|-
CASSWAIQVGSPLHF
TGTGCCAGCAGCTGGGCAATCCAGGTCGGTTCACCCCTCCACTTT
>TRBJ2-1|15|-|TRBV19|-
CASSKGRASYNEQFF
TGTGCCAGTAGTAAGGGCAGGGCCTCCTACAATGAGCAGTTCTTC